The T cell receptor (beta chain) under discussion was sequenced for a study of Tregs in tolerant kidney transplant recipients. Whole-study results and caveats: Tregs expanded with activated donor B cells seemed most donor-specific.

Comment on this clone: What it recognizes is unknown.

Germline V gene sequence: CDR1 MNHNY, CDR2 SVGAGI (reference sequence). The ends were cut back, 4 bases at V and 6 bases at J, with 11 bases in the middle. This CDR3 region has 13 residues. This table comes from immunoSEQ multiplex PCR, and its TCRdb copy is limited to in-frame clones, with some not included. The table shows under 100,000 clones, with more than 90% occurring only once. The sequence was obtained from a human donor in good health. The source material was CD8+ T cells from blood. The rearrangement joins TRBV6-6 to TRBJ2-3, with D hard to call. Here the CDR3 DNA reads TGTGCCAGCAGTTGGGTAGACATGGATACGCAGTATTTT. Protein: CASSWVDMDTQYF.